This T cell receptor beta chain was sequenced for a study of human T cells and chemical hapten exposure. Stated time point: pre-sensitization, week 0. This sample's treatment: therapeutic diphenylcyclopropenone sensitization with weekly scalp DPC. Patch tests were applied only after blood draws. Donation of samples came from alopecia patients who were 18 to 70 years old and suitable for DPC. One entry per CDR3 protein, called by TCRdb with MiXCR from the RACE reads. This repertoire shows approximately 90,000 distinct CDR3 sequences, around 8.8% found once; its top ten account for roughly 2.6%. V was clipped by 2 bases and J by 9 bases; unmatched bases: 13. Germline V gene data show CDR1 as SGHTA and CDR2 as FQGTGA. The CDR3 sequence is 16 residues long.

The sequence came from a man aged 35-49 years with alopecia areata. Some clones in this sample may be carry-over from other donors' samples. The chain is built from TRBV7-3 and TRBJ2-1; 7 positions match TRBD2. Sequencing used whole blood, obtained in connection with sensitization to the hapten diphenylcyclopropenone (DPC). In DNA form, the CDR3 reads TGTGCCAGCAGCTTAGGGCTTTCGGGAGGAGGTAGTGAGCAGTTCTTC. Protein: CASSLGLSGGGSEQFF.